This entry lists 9 T cell receptor beta chains sequenced from one sample in a study of cytomegalovirus exposure and HLA in healthy donors. Using immunoSEQ multiplex PCR, the repertoire was profiled, and TCRdb retains in-frame clones only, with some absent. Altogether 200,000 to 250,000 clones are present, roughly 88% being singletons, with the ten largest covering over 11%. The sequenced sample consisted of PBMCs. These receptors were collected from a woman aged 25 to 39 in good health and CMV-seropositive.

This clone appeared once. The chain links TRBV27 to TRBJ1-1, with D hard to call. The germline CDR1 and CDR2 sequences are MNHEY and SMNVEV (reference sequence). The CDR3 has 13 amino acids. Trimming cost V 1 base and J 8 bases, with 11 bases left between them. This CDR3 is CASSLFRSREAFF. DNA of the CDR3: TGTGCCAGCAGTTTATTTCGGAGTCGAGAAGCTTTCTTT.

This rearrangement joins TRBV11-1 to TRBJ2-7; a possible D gene is TRBD1 (6 bases). Germline CDR1 is SGHAT and CDR2 is FQDESV (reference sequence). The CDR3 runs to 16 residues. V shed 1 base and J shed 3 bases, with 16 bases lying between them. CDR3 nucleotides: TGTGCCAGCAGCTTAGGAGAGGGGGTAAGGGACTACGAGCAGTACTTC. This sequence encodes CASSLGEGVRDYEQYF.

The chain links TRBV7-2 to TRBJ2-7; D is unclear. The CDR3 loop spans 13 amino acids. Between the trimmed V and J ends, which lost 0 bases and 6 bases, there was a span of 9 bases. Per germline, CDR1 SGHTA and CDR2 FQGNSA. The CDR3 region is CASSLALVSEQYF. For the CDR3, the DNA is TGTGCCAGCAGCTTAGCGTTAGTTTCCGAGCAGTACTTC.

The J gene is TRBJ1-1, the V gene TRBV27; D possibly corresponds to TRBD1 (5 bases). Germline loops: CDR1 MNHEY, CDR2 SMNVEV (reference sequence). V shed 6 bases and J shed 1 base, with 9 bases lying between them. The CDR3 length is 13 residues. The CDR3 region has the DNA TGTGCCAGCAGGGGGACGGGGAACACTGAAGCTTTCTTT. It yields the protein CASRGTGNTEAFF.

The chain couples TRBV6-1 to TRBJ1-3; 7 bases agree with TRBD1. The CDR3 loop spans 14 amino acids. The V gene end was trimmed by 1 base and the J gene end by 8 bases; junction bases not matched to a gene: 5. Per germline, CDR1 MNHNS and CDR2 SASEGT. The CDR3 loop reads CASSEGAGGYTIYF. CDR3 DNA sequence: TGTGCCAGCAGTGAAGGGGCAGGGGGATACACCATATATTTT.

The gene calls are TRBV6-5 and TRBJ2-7; weak D call: TRBD2 (6 bases). This CDR3 comprises 14 residues. Germline-derived CDR1 and CDR2 are MNHEY and SVGAGI. Trimming removed 2 bases from V and 2 bases from J, with 10 bases in between. The DNA for the CDR3 is TGTGCCAGCAGTTACGCGGGACCTACCTACGAGCAGTACTTC. Translated: CASSYAGPTYEQYF.

This clone was counted between two and nine times. The chain combines TRBV28 with TRBJ1-1; D not certain. Germline CDR1 reads MDHEN; CDR2 reads SYDVKM. The CDR3 loop spans 14 amino acids. V was pared by 1 base and J by 0 bases, with 6 bases between. The CDR3 nucleotides are TGTGCCAGCAGTTTATCGGGGTTGAACACTGAAGCTTTCTTT. It yields the protein CASSLSGLNTEAFF. The variable domain in full, completed from reference TRBV28 and TRBJ1-1, reads DVKVTQSSRYLVKRTGEKVFLECVQDMDHENMFWYRQDPGLGLRLIYFSYDVKMKEKGDIPEGYSVSREKKERFSLILESASTNQTSMYLCASSLSGLNTEAFFGQGTRLTVV.

The chain joins TRBV28 to TRBJ2-3, with D tentatively TRBD1 (6 bases). This CDR3 region has 14 residues. Looked up from germline, CDR1 is MDHEN and CDR2 is SYDVKM. The V end was cut by 1 base, the J end by 1 base, with 6 bases between. The CDR3, as DNA: TGTGCCAGCAGTTTATACAGGGGCACAGATACGCAGTATTTT. Translated: CASSLYRGTDTQYF.

The chain combines TRBV5-4 with TRBJ1-3; D may be TRBD1 (6 bases). V lost 2 bases to trimming and J lost 1 base, with 7 bases between them. This CDR3 is built from 14 residues. Germline-derived CDR1 and CDR2 are SGHNT and YYREEE (reference sequence). CDR3 DNA: TGTGCCAGCAGCTTCGACAGGTCTGGAAACACCATATATTTT. Its translation: CASSFDRSGNTIYF.